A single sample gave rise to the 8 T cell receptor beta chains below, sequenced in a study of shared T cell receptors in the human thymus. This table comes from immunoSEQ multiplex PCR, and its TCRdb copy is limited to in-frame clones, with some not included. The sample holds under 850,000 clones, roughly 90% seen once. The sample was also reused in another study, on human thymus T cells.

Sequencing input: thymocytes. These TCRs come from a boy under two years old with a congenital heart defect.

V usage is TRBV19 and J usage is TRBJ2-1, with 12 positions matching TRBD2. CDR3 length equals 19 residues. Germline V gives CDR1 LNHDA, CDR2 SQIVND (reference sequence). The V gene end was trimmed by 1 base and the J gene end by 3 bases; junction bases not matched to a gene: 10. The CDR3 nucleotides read TGTGCCAGTAGTATAGGAAGACTAGCGGGAGTCAGGAACTACAATGAGCAGTTCTTC. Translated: CASSIGRLAGVRNYNEQFF.

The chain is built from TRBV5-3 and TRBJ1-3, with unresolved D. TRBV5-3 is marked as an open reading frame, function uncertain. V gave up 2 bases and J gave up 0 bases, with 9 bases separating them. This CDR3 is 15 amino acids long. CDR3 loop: CARSFSVSSGNTIYF. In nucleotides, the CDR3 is TGTGCCAGAAGCTTTTCGGTGAGCTCTGGAAACACCATATATTTT.

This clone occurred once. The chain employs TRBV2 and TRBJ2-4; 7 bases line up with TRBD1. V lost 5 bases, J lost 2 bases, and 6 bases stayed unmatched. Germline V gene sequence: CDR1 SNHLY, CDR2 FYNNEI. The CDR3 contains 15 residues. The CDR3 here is CASSRGPKTKNIQYF. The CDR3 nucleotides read TGTGCCAGCAGTAGGGGGCCTAAAACCAAAAACATTCAGTACTTC.

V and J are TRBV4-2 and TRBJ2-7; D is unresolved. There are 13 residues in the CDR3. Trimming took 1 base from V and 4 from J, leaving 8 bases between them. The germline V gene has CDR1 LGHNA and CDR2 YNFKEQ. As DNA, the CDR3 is TGTGCCAGCAGCCAAGCTTCAGCGTACGAGCAGTACTTC. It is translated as CASSQASAYEQYF.

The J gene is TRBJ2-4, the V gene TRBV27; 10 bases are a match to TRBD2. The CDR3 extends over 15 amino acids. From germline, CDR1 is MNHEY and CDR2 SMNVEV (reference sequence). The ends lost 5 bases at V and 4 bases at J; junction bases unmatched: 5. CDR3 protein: CASSIRTSGKNIQYF. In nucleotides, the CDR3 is TGTGCCAGCAGTATAAGGACTAGCGGAAAAAACATTCAGTACTTC.

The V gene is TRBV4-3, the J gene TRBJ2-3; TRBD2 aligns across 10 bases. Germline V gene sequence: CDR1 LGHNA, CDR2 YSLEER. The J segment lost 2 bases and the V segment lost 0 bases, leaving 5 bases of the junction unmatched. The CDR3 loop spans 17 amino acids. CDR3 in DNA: TGCGCCAGCAGCCAAGAGACTAGCGGGCACCCCACAGATACGCAGTATTTT. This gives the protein CASSQETSGHPTDTQYF.

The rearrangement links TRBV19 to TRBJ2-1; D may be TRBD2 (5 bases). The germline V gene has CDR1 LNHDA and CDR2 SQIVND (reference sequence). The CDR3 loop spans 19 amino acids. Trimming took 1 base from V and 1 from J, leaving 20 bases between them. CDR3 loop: CASSIGAEVLVPSYNEQFF. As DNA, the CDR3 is TGTGCCAGTAGTATAGGTGCGGAGGTACTAGTCCCATCCTACAATGAGCAGTTCTTC.

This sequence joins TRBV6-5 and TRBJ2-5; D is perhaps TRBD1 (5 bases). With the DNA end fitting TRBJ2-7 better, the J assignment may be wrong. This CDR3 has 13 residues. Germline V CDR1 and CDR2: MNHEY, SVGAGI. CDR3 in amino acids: CASSQTVSYEQYF. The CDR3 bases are TGTGCCAGCAGTCAGACAGTCTCCTACGAGCAGTACTTC.